This T cell receptor (beta chain) was identified in a study of cytomegalovirus exposure and HLA in healthy donors. Use of 60 Vbeta and 13 Jbeta primers characterized the PCR. Assay: immunoSEQ multiplex PCR; the TCRdb copy retains only in-frame clones and omits some. This repertoire shows under 200,000 clones, approximately 80% found once; its top ten account for around 4.1%. Germline V gene lookup returns CDR1 LGHNA and CDR2 YSLEER. The V segment lost 0 bases and the J segment 3 bases; nucleotides outside the gene matches: 5. There are 15 residues in the CDR3. Material for sequencing was PBMCs. This TCR came from a woman aged 45-59 years in good health and CMV-seropositive. This chain joins TRBV4-3 and TRBJ2-7, with 7 nucleotides matching TRBD2. The CDR3 here is CASSQEAGLLYEQYF. Here the CDR3 DNA reads TGCGCCAGCAGCCAAGAAGCGGGACTGCTCTACGAGCAGTACTTC.